The source of this T cell receptor beta chain is a study of graft-versus-host responses after intestinal transplantation. Study as a whole: Multivisceral, liver-intestinal, or isolated intestinal grafts went to recipients. Study-wide results and limits: HvG clone declines early post-transplant were associated with peak circulating GvH levels. GvH clones turned up in recipient marrow; some had shown up first in ileum or blood. When patients had graft-donor T cell macrochimerism, their allografts held high graft-versus-host to host-versus-graft clonal ratios.

The data were produced by immunoSEQ multiplex PCR, yet TCRdb's version contains in-frame clones alone and is incomplete. The table lists about 59,000 clones, approximately 94% of them singletons. CDR3 length: 15 amino acids. Germline CDR1 is LNHDA and CDR2 is SQIVND (reference sequence). V was cut by 0 bases and J by 3 bases, with 12 bases left in between. As to this clone: Its antigen is currently unknown.

This material consisted of unstimulated CD4+ T cells sorted from spleen or lymph node cells, taken before transplant. This chain connects TRBV19 to TRBJ2-7, with a tentative D call TRBD1 (6 bases). The sequence was collected from a human donor who was the organ donor for an intestinal transplant. The chain's CDR3 is CASSIETGKGYEQYF. The DNA for the CDR3 is TGTGCCAGTAGTATAGAAACAGGGAAAGGCTACGAGCAGTACTTC.